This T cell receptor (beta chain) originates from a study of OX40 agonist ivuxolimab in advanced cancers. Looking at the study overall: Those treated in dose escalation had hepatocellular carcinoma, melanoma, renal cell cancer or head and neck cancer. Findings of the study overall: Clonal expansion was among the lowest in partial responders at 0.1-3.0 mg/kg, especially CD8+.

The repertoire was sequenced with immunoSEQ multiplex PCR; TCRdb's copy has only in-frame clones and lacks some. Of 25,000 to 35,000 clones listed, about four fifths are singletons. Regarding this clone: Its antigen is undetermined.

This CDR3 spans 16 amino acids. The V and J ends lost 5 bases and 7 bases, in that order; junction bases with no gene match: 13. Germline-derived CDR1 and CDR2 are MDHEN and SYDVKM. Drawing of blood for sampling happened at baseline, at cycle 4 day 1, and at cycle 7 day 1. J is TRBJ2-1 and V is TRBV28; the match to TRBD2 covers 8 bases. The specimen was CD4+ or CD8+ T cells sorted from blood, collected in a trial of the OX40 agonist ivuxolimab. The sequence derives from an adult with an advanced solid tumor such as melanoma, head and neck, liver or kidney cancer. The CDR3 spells CASSLFRRGAFNEQFF. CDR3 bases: TGTGCCAGCAGTCTTTTCCGGCGGGGGGCTTTTAATGAGCAGTTCTTC. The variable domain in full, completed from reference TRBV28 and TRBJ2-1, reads DVKVTQSSRYLVKRTGEKVFLECVQDMDHENMFWYRQDPGLGLRLIYFSYDVKMKEKGDIPEGYSVSREKKERFSLILESASTNQTSMYLCASSLFRRGAFNEQFFGPGTRLTVL.